What follows is one T cell receptor (beta chain) and its context. This clonotype was observed a few times. What this receptor recognizes is not known. Base qualities are not recorded, but no much larger clone differs from it by a single base. This sample was included in a study of blood T cells in healthy people across ages (dated by TCRdb to between 2015 and 2017). Background on the whole study: In model experiments, template switching captured about one uniquely barcoded TCR beta cDNA molecule for every two T cells. Age-related changes in TCR beta repertoire diversity were measured in the study by deep sequencing normalized with unique cDNA molecular identifiers. The donors were divided into four age groups: young (average approximately 17 years), middle-aged (approximately 41), aged (approximately 62) and long-lived (about 79). Donors of different ages were randomly distributed across sequencing lanes to avoid experimental bias. Using the same blood draw, the study looked at two additional independent replicas of 1 million unique cDNA reads for two donors, one aged 18 to 30 and the other aged 80 or older.

From the cysteine up to the phenylalanine, the CDR3 has a length of 13 residues. Only the CDR3 DNA is retained, 39 bases long and in frame from the first base. The germline ends are 12 bases apart after V is trimmed by 5 bases and J by 5 bases. Based on the germline V gene, the CDR1 and CDR2 sequences are MDHEN and SYDVKM. The library was made by 5' RACE. Sequencing used an Illumina HiSeq 2500. A second PCR of roughly 7 to 12 cycles was run with a J-beta primer mix and a sample-barcoded 5' primer. A template-switch 5' adaptor carrying 12 random nucleotides introduced a unique molecular identifier onto each TCR beta cDNA molecule. Each sample yielded at least 2.5 million CDR3-containing paired-end reads. First-strand cDNA synthesis was performed from all RNA using the Mint cDNA synthesis kit, with priming by a TRBC-specific oligonucleotide. Following uracil-DNA glycosylase treatment, all cDNA underwent a first 18-cycle PCR with the universal primers M1SS and BC2_uni_R. As for the authors' bioinformatics: Normalization of each sample was performed by random selection of 1 million high-quality reads, each carrying a distinct molecular identifier. Reads with shared molecular identifiers were discarded instead of being binned into consensus sequences. MiTCR, run with a Q25 quality threshold and the strictest error-elimination algorithm, handled CDR3 identification, clonotype clustering and error correction. A nonparametric unseen species model using Euler transformation provided a lower-bound estimate of total TCR beta diversity. TCRdb reprocessing: public reads trimmed at Q25 with fastp, clones called with MiXCR, in-frame beta chains kept. When rows share a CDR3 protein, they turn into one entry using the most common DNA and genes. TCRdb, not the original authors, processed these V and J calls. The sample includes about 680,000 distinct CDR3 sequences, with 45% to 50% observed a single time. The ten largest clones take up around 32% of the sample.

The donors were a few dozen Caucasian individuals from Russia, aged 6 to 90 years, who were systemically healthy. Ten milliliters of peripheral blood were drawn from each donor into EDTA-treated Vacutainer tubes. Ficoll-Paque density-gradient centrifugation was used to isolate PBMCs, with at least 7 million obtained per sample. Total RNA was extracted from PBMCs with Trizol reagent, with at least 5 micrograms obtained per sample. For every donor, flow cytometry on a PBMC aliquot measured the percentage of naive CD45RAhigh/CD27high T cells. Study-level results and caveats: Compared with the aged group, the long-lived group had more naive CD4+ T cells, fewer expanded clones and increased TCR diversity, a pattern suggesting age selection. Observed TCR beta diversity per million T cells fell roughly linearly with age, and a significant reduction was already apparent by age around 40. There was a strong correlation between observed TCR beta diversity and the percentage of naive T cells measured by flow cytometry. Estimates of total diversity from one million sequenced T cells were regarded as lower bounds and underestimates. The CMV infection status of donors was not known, potentially confounding age-related changes in expanded clonotypes. Since profiling was done on bulk unsorted PBMCs, naive and antigen-experienced compartments could not be conclusively compared.

The sequence came from a woman between 55 and 75 years old in good health. The specimen sequenced was blood. The V and J genes are TRBV28 and TRBJ2-5, with no confident D gene call. The CDR3 reads as follows: CASSPPMLETQYF. The DNA sequence is as follows: TGTGCCAGCAGTCCCCCTATGTTGGAGACCCAGTACTTC.